The clone carrying this T cell receptor (beta chain) was counted a single time. Antigen: not known. Sequencing templates came from extracted RNA that was reverse transcribed into cDNA. The assay was immunoSEQ multiplex PCR, and TCRdb's table has in-frame clones only and misses some. This sample yields 55,000 to 65,000 clones, of which 40% to 50% are seen a single time; roughly 51% belongs to the top ten. This entry is derived from a study of CD8+ T cells in alopecia areata. Whole-study findings and limits: Between patients, shared TCR sequences were less clear than in mice. This was possibly due in part to HLA diversity in the patient population.

Lesional scalp punch biopsies and peripheral blood came from alopecia areata patients. The length of the CDR3 is 13 residues. Germline V lookup: CDR1 SQVTM, CDR2 ANQGSEA. V was trimmed by 7 bases and J by 7 bases, leaving 16 bases between them. Sequencing was performed on NKG2D-low CD8+ T cells sorted from blood. This sequence was found in a human donor with alopecia areata. J is TRBJ1-4 and V is TRBV29-1, with D possibly being TRBD1 (5 bases). The CDR3 nucleotides are TGCAGCGCTAACGGACCGGGGGGTGAAAAACTGTTTTTT. It encodes CSANGPGGEKLFF.